Shown below are 24 T cell receptor beta chains from a single sample sequenced in a study of T cell responses to AZD1222 COVID-19 vaccine. The data were produced by immunoSEQ multiplex PCR, yet TCRdb's version contains in-frame clones alone and is incomplete. The top ten hold around 0.96% of the sample, which has roughly 180,000 clones, approximately 95% seen once. The sequencing here drew on peripheral blood, taken 28 days after the second dose of the MenACWY control vaccine. Every receptor here comes from an adult who received the MenACWY meningococcal vaccine as a control.

The J gene is TRBJ1-2, the V gene TRBV25-1, with D possibly TRBD1 on 6 matching bases. From germline, CDR1 is MGHDK and CDR2 SYGVNS. This CDR3 is 13 amino acids long. Deletions cut 6 bases from V and 3 bases from J, with 11 bases between. This chain's CDR3 is CASSSRGDYGYTF. CDR3 coding DNA: TGTGCCAGCAGCTCTAGGGGGGACTATGGCTACACCTTC.

The chain recombines TRBV20-1 with TRBJ1-2, with unresolved D. The CDR3 totals 9 residues. CDR1 and CDR2 from the germline V gene are DFQATT and SNEGSKA (reference sequence). Trimming removed 6 bases from V and 8 bases from J, with 7 bases in between. CDR3 sequence reads: CSAGTGYTF. CDR3 in DNA: TGCAGTGCGGGCACAGGCTACACCTTC.

The chain combines TRBV3-1 (or the pseudogene TRBV3-2) with TRBJ2-5; TRBD2 is a possible D gene (5 bases). The germline V gene encodes CDR1 LGHDT and CDR2 YNNKEL (reference sequence). V dropped 6 bases and J dropped 1 base, with 6 bases sitting between them. This CDR3 region has 12 residues. CDR3 protein: CASRTTQETQYF. CDR3 sequence (DNA): TGTGCCAGCAGGACTACCCAAGAGACCCAGTACTTC.

This clone has more than one count but fewer than ten. The rearrangement links TRBV7-2 to TRBJ1-2; no firm D call. V lost 3 bases, J lost 2 bases, and 19 bases lay in between. The CDR3 totals 17 residues. Per the germline V gene, CDR1 is SGHTA and CDR2 is FQGNSA. Here the CDR3 reads CASSFPGNYKANYGYTF. The CDR3 coding sequence is TGTGCCAGCAGCTTTCCCGGGAACTATAAAGCCAACTATGGCTACACCTTC.

The chain employs TRBV24-1 and TRBJ1-2, with TRBD1 identical over 7 bases. The CDR3 length is 17 residues. Germline values: CDR1 KGHDR, CDR2 SFDVKD. V gave up 4 bases and J gave up 2 bases; unmatched junction bases: 12. CDR3 coding DNA: TGTGCCACCAGTGACACCAAACAGGGACAGTTGAACTATGGCTACACCTTC. The encoded protein is CATSDTKQGQLNYGYTF.

The chain uses TRBV4-1 and TRBJ1-5; D gene uncertain. The germline gives CDR1 MGHRA, CDR2 YSYEKL. The CDR3 is 15 residues long. V was clipped by 2 bases and J by 1 base, with 9 bases between them. The DNA for the CDR3 is TGCGCCAGCAGCCAACAGTGGGTAAGCAATCAGCCCCAGCATTTT. The encoded protein is CASSQQWVSNQPQHF.

The V and J genes are TRBV2 and TRBJ2-3; weak D call: TRBD2 (5 bases). CDR3 length equals 14 residues. The germline V gene encodes CDR1 SNHLY and CDR2 FYNNEI. The V end was cut by 7 bases, the J end by 0 bases, with 11 bases between. DNA of the CDR3: TGTGCCAGCAACCCTAGCCCTAGCACAGATACGCAGTATTTT. It encodes CASNPSPSTDTQYF. The complete variable domain, with remaining parts taken from reference TRBV2 and TRBJ2-3, reads EPEVTQTPSHQVTQMGQEVILRCVPISNHLYFYWYRQILGQKVEFLVSFYNNEISEKSEIFDDQFSVERPDGSNFTLKIRSTKLEDSAMYFCASNPSPSTDTQYFGPGTRLTVL.

CDR3 amino acids: CASSWDRAGITNYGYTF. In DNA form, the CDR3 reads TGTGCCAGCAGCTGGGACAGGGCAGGAATAACTAACTATGGCTACACCTTC. V gene TRBV5-5 combines with J gene TRBJ1-2; 9 nucleotides agree with TRBD1. V was clipped by 3 bases and J by 0 bases; unmatched bases: 9. This CDR3 is built from 17 residues. Germline loops: CDR1 SGHKS, CDR2 YYEKEE (reference sequence).

The table lists this clone with a count of one. The rearrangement joins TRBV19 to TRBJ1-2; 7 nucleotides agree with TRBD1. The CDR3 runs to 13 residues. CDR1 is LNHDA and CDR2 is SQIVND in the germline V gene (reference sequence). Germline trimming cut 4 bases from V and 3 bases from J; bases unmatched to any gene: 2. The DNA for the CDR3 is TGTGCCAGTAGTAGGACAGGCTACTATGGCTACACCTTC. This codes for CASSRTGYYGYTF. The variable domain in full, with the rest retrieved from reference TRBV19 and TRBJ1-2, is DGGITQSPKYLFRKEGQNVTLSCEQNLNHDAMYWYRQDPGQGLRLIYYSQIVNDFQKGDIAEGYSVSREKKESFPLTVTSAQKNPTAFYLCASSRTGYYGYTFGSGTRLTVV.

The chain employs TRBV3-1 (or the pseudogene TRBV3-2) and TRBJ2-5; a weak D match, TRBD1 (6 bases). Trimming took off 4 bases at V and 6 bases at J, with 12 bases between the two ends. Per the germline V gene, CDR1 is LGHDT and CDR2 is YNNKEL (reference sequence). The CDR3 spans 13 residues. The CDR3 reads CASSLPGTQTQYF. The DNA for the CDR3 is TGTGCCAGCAGCCTCCCAGGGACACAGACCCAGTACTTC.

The rearrangement joins TRBV18 to TRBJ1-2; possible D gene TRBD1, 6 bases. This CDR3 contains 14 residues. V was trimmed by 3 bases and J by 3 bases, leaving 11 bases between them. Germline values: CDR1 KGHSH, CDR2 LQKENI. CDR3 protein: CASSPGAGDYGYTF. CDR3 sequence (DNA): TGTGCCAGCTCACCGGGAGCAGGGGACTATGGCTACACCTTC.

This clone appeared a single time. The genes are TRBV7-8 and TRBJ2-7, with unresolved D. Germline values: CDR1 SGHVS, CDR2 FQNEAQ. Trimming stripped 6 bases from V and 6 bases from J, with 24 bases between. This CDR3 is built from 16 residues. CDR3 region: CASSPVAASLLVEQYF. In DNA form, the CDR3 reads TGTGCCAGCAGTCCTGTTGCGGCCTCCCTCCTTGTCGAGCAGTACTTC.

This clone was seen once. The chain links TRBV18 to TRBJ1-3; the D gene is possibly TRBD1 (6 bases). CDR1 is KGHSH, CDR2 LQKENI, per germline. The CDR3 length is 16 residues. The V and J ends lost 1 base and 0 bases respectively, with 10 bases between them. The CDR3 sequence is CASSPQDSISGNTIYF. CDR3 sequence (DNA): TGTGCCAGCTCACCACAGGACAGTATCTCTGGAAACACCATATATTTT.

This chain joins TRBV6-5 and TRBJ2-5; D uncertain. The CDR3 spans 13 residues. Trimming removed 3 bases from V and 5 bases from J, with 10 bases in between. CDR1 and CDR2 (germline): MNHEY, SVGAGI. CDR3 DNA sequence: TGTGCCAGCAGTTATGGTGCTGGGGAGACCCAGTACTTC. Translated, it gives CASSYGAGETQYF.

The V gene is TRBV3-1 (or the pseudogene TRBV3-2), the J gene TRBJ1-5; D unclear. This CDR3 has 13 amino acids. Germline CDR1 LGHDT, CDR2 YNNKEL (reference sequence). Trimming took 8 bases from V and 0 from J, leaving 8 bases between them. The CDR3 sequence is CASGTDSNQPQHF. The CDR3 bases are TGTGCCAGCGGTACAGATAGCAATCAGCCCCAGCATTTT.

The V call is TRBV2, the J call TRBJ1-5, with TRBD1 matching 9 bases. The length of the CDR3 is 15 residues. The trim removed 7 bases at V and 1 base at J, leaving 5 bases unmatched. The germline gives CDR1 SNHLY, CDR2 FYNNEI. The CDR3 loop is CASNLQGASNQPQHF. CDR3 sequence (DNA): TGTGCCAGCAATCTACAGGGGGCGAGCAATCAGCCCCAGCATTTT.

The chain has TRBV7-9 and TRBJ2-5, with D tentatively TRBD1 (5 bases). The CDR3 consists of 13 residues. Deletions cut 5 bases from V and 4 bases from J, with 11 bases between. From germline, CDR1 is SEHNR and CDR2 FQNEAQ (reference sequence). CDR3 loop: CASSIDSRETQYF. Written as DNA, the CDR3 is TGTGCCAGCAGCATCGACAGTAGAGAGACCCAGTACTTC. Using reference TRBV7-9 and TRBJ2-5 for the parts outside the CDR3, the full variable domain is DTGVSQNPRHKITKRGQNVTFRCDPISEHNRLYWYRQTLGQGPEFLTYFQNEAQLEKSRLLSDRFSAERPKGSFSTLEIQRTEQGDSAMYLCASSIDSRETQYFGPGTRLLVL.

The chain employs TRBV7-2 and TRBJ1-2, with D unresolved. This CDR3 region has 12 residues. Trimming stripped 5 bases from V and 8 bases from J, with 12 bases between. Germline values: CDR1 SGHTA, CDR2 FQGNSA. CDR3 coding DNA: TGTGCCAGCAGCCCAACGAGGGAGGGCTACACCTTC. Translated: CASSPTREGYTF.

The rearrangement links TRBV5-4 to TRBJ1-6; no reliable D call. Germline-derived CDR1 and CDR2 are SGHNT and YYREEE (reference sequence). The CDR3 extends over 15 amino acids. V dropped 2 bases and J dropped 4 bases, with 10 bases sitting between them. CDR3: CASSFAGRYNSPLHF. The CDR3 bases are TGTGCCAGCAGCTTTGCCGGAAGGTATAATTCACCCCTCCACTTT.

The chain combines TRBV7-9 with TRBJ1-2; 7 nucleotides match TRBD1. This CDR3 has 13 residues. Trimming at V came to 5 bases and at J to 2 bases, leaving 2 bases not matched to a gene. Germline values: CDR1 SEHNR, CDR2 FQNEAQ (reference sequence). The CDR3 coding sequence is TGTGCCAGCAGCCGGGACAGCAACTATGGCTACACCTTC. Translating gives CASSRDSNYGYTF.

The chain has TRBV6-2 or TRBV6-3 and TRBJ2-7; tentative D call: TRBD1 (6 bases). Trimming took off 4 bases at V and 4 bases at J, with 14 bases between the two ends. CDR1 is MNHEY and CDR2 is SVGEGT in the germline V gene. The CDR3 length is 14 residues. The CDR3 loop is CASSSTTGIYEQYF. In DNA form, the CDR3 reads TGTGCCAGCAGTTCGACGACAGGAATTTACGAGCAGTACTTC.

The genes are TRBV7-9 and TRBJ2-7; D may be TRBD2 (6 bases). The CDR3 covers 14 residues. Germline V gives CDR1 SEHNR, CDR2 FQNEAQ (reference sequence). Trimming pared 1 base from V and 3 bases from J, leaving 10 bases between. The CDR3, as DNA: TGTGCCAGCAGCTTAGGAGGGACTCTCTACGAGCAGTACTTC. Translation gives CASSLGGTLYEQYF.

This clone came up a few times. The chain recombines TRBV3-1 (or the pseudogene TRBV3-2) with TRBJ1-1; a weak D match, TRBD1 (5 bases). This CDR3 is built from 13 residues. The germline V and J ends were trimmed by 4 bases and 6 bases, with 12 bases remaining between them. The germline CDR1 and CDR2 sequences are LGHDT and YNNKEL (reference sequence). The CDR3 sequence: CASSPMGRPEAFF. Written as DNA, the CDR3 is TGTGCCAGCAGCCCAATGGGGCGCCCTGAAGCTTTCTTT.

The CDR3 sequence: CASSIGTGGTTEAFF. The CDR3 nucleotides are TGCGCCAGCAGCATCGGGACAGGGGGGACCACTGAAGCTTTCTTT. The chain combines TRBV5-1 with TRBJ1-1; TRBD1 matches 11 bases. The trim removed 4 bases at V and 4 bases at J, leaving 6 bases unmatched. The CDR3 is 15 amino acids. Germline V lookup: CDR1 SGHRS, CDR2 YFSETQ.